Listed below are T cell receptor beta chains from one sample, sequenced in a study of early T cells in non-severe SARS-CoV-2 infection. TCRdb called the 5' RACE reads again in MiXCR, with one record for every CDR3 protein. The sample includes about 110,000 distinct CDR3 sequences, 9% to 13% of them seen just once. Sequenced sample: whole blood. The origin of the receptors is an adult who was a healthcare worker with PCR-confirmed SARS-CoV-2 infection or an uninfected control (not recorded which). Both conserved end residues are part of each CDR3. The D gene is left open where the match is weak. Size tells how often a clone was seen (once, few, many) or the class of an expanded clone, and some rows leave it out.

j_call	d_call	v_call	clone_size	cdr3_aa	cdr3_nt
TRBJ1-2	NA	TRBV5-1	NA	CASSGTAPGSYTF	TGCGCCAGCAGCGGCACAGCACCGGGGAGCTACACCTTC
TRBJ2-7	NA	TRBV3-1	few	CASRPRGWGSSYEQYF	TGTGCCAGCAGACCCCGTGGATGGGGGAGCTCCTACGAGCAGTACTTC
TRBJ2-1	TRBD2	TRBV10-2	NA	CASSESTGGPYNEQFF	TGCGCCAGCAGTGAGTCGACGGGGGGACCCTACAATGAGCAGTTCTTC
TRBJ1-1	NA	TRBV30	NA	CAWSPRGGRGLGSEAFF	TGTGCCTGGAGTCCCCGGGGGGGGCGGGGTCTAGGATCCGAAGCTTTCTTT
TRBJ2-1	NA	TRBV6-5	few	CASSLTGLGIDEQFF	TGTGCCAGCAGTCTCACGGGGCTCGGGATAGATGAGCAGTTCTTC
TRBJ2-2	TRBD1	TRBV19	few	CASSARQGVYTGELFF	TGTGCCAGTAGTGCCCGACAGGGGGTGTACACCGGGGAGCTGTTTTTT
TRBJ1-1	TRBD1	TRBV7-9	NA	CASRIGGSGVTEAFF	TGTGCCAGCAGAATAGGGGGCTCAGGAGTCACTGAAGCTTTCTTT
TRBJ2-1	TRBD1	TRBV5-1	NA	CASSADRGYDNEQFF	TGCGCCAGCAGCGCTGACAGGGGCTACGATAATGAGCAGTTCTTC
TRBJ2-5	TRBD1	TRBV28	NA	CASSSAGTEKETQYF	TGTGCCAGCAGTTCTGCCGGGACAGAAAAAGAGACCCAGTACTTC
TRBJ1-2	NA	TRBV7-9	once	CASRPDGSLGSYTF	TGTGCCAGCAGGCCTGACGGTTCTCTAGGCAGCTACACCTTC
TRBJ2-1	NA	TRBV2	many	CASTSDAPNEQFF	TGTGCCAGCACCTCTGACGCGCCTAATGAGCAGTTCTTC
TRBJ1-6	TRBD1	TRBV13	NA	CASSPQGAWNSPLHF	TGTGCCAGCAGCCCTCAGGGGGCTTGGAATTCACCCCTCCACTTT
TRBJ2-1	NA	TRBV7-7	NA	CASSLWGREVGYNEQFF	TGTGCTAGCAGCTTATGGGGCAGGGAGGTAGGATACAATGAGCAGTTCTTC
TRBJ1-4	NA	TRBV7-9	NA	CASSFEASTNEKLFF	TGTGCCAGCAGCTTTGAGGCGTCAACTAATGAAAAACTGTTTTTT
TRBJ2-1	NA	TRBV12-3/TRBV12-4	NA	CASHLGGRSYEQFF	TGTGCCAGCCATCTTGGTGGGAGGTCATATGAGCAGTTCTTC
TRBJ2-7	TRBD1	TRBV29-1	few	CSVQGALYEQYF	TGCAGCGTACAGGGGGCTCTCTACGAGCAGTACTTC
TRBJ2-1	NA	TRBV7-3	many	CASSFVPTLDNEQFF	TGTGCCAGCAGCTTTGTCCCTACCCTAGACAATGAGCAGTTCTTC
TRBJ2-5	NA	TRBV6-6	few	CASSYEGETQYF	TGTGCCAGCAGTTACGAGGGGGAGACCCAGTACTTC
TRBJ2-3	TRBD2	TRBV29-1	many	CSSRLAGGADTQYF	TGCAGCTCGAGACTAGCGGGGGGCGCAGATACGCAGTATTTT
TRBJ1-1	NA	TRBV28	many	CASSLGGGPTEAFF	TGTGCCAGCAGTTTGGGGGGTGGGCCGACTGAAGCTTTCTTT
TRBJ1-4	NA	TRBV2	NA	CASSGEAGDNEKLFF	TGTGCCAGCAGTGGAGAGGCAGGGGATAATGAAAAACTGTTTTTT
TRBJ2-3	TRBD2	TRBV6-5	NA	CASSYSLAELNTQYF	TGTGCCAGCAGTTACTCTCTAGCGGAGTTAAATACGCAGTATTTT
TRBJ1-2	TRBD1	TRBV11-2	NA	CASSPGGQGVNYGYTF	TGTGCCAGCAGCCCAGGGGGACAGGGGGTGAACTATGGCTACACCTTC
TRBJ1-5	NA	TRBV12-3/TRBV12-4	many	CASSFSGRVQPQHF	TGTGCCAGCAGTTTTTCTGGGCGCGTTCAGCCCCAGCATTTT
TRBJ1-6	NA	TRBV7-9	few	CASSPPSPGKRNSPLHF	TGTGCCAGCAGCCCCCCCAGCCCAGGGAAGAGAAATTCACCCCTCCACTTT
TRBJ2-3	TRBD2	TRBV7-6	medium-sized	CASSLVPAGGNTQYF	TGTGCCAGCAGCCTAGTTCCAGCGGGAGGTAATACGCAGTATTTT
TRBJ2-2	NA	TRBV12-3/TRBV12-4	many	CASRLRVPGELFF	TGTGCCAGCAGACTCAGGGTGCCCGGGGAGCTGTTTTTT
TRBJ2-7	NA	TRBV29-1	few	CSVEDPSSYEQYF	TGCAGCGTTGAAGATCCGTCCTCCTACGAGCAGTACTTC
TRBJ2-3	TRBD2	TRBV20-1	many	CSARDSGTTDTQYF	TGCAGTGCTAGAGATAGCGGGACCACAGATACGCAGTATTTT